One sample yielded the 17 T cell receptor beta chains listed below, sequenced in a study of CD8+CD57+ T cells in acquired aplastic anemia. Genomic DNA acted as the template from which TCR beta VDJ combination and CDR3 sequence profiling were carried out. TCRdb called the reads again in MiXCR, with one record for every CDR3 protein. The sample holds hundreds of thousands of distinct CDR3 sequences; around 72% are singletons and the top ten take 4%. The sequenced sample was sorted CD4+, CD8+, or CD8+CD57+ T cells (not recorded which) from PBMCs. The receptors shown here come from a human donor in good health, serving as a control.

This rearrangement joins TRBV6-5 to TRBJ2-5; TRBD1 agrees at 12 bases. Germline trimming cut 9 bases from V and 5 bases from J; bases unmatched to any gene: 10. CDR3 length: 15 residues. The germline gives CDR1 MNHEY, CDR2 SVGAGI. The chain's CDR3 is CASGQGQGAGETQYF. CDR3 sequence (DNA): TGTGCCAGTGGGCAGGGACAGGGGGCAGGGGAGACCCAGTACTTC.

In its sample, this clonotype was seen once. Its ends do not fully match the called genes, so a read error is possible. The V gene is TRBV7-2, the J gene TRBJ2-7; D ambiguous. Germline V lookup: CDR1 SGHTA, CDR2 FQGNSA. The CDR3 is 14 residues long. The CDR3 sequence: CASSLSLGHRYAVF. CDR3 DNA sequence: TGTGCCAGCAGCTTGTCCCTAGGTCACAGATACGCAGTATTC.

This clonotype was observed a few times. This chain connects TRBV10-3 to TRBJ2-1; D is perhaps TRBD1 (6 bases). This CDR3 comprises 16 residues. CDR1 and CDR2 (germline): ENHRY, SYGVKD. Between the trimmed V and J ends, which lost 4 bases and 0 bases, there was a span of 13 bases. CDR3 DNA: TGTGCCATCAGTGGGATCACAGGGCCCTCCTACAATGAGCAGTTCTTC. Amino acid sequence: CAISGITGPSYNEQFF.

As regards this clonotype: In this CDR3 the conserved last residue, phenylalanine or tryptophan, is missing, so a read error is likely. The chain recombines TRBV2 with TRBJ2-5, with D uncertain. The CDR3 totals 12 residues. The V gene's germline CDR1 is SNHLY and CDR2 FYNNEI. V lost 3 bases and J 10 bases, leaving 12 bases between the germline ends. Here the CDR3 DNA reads TGTGCCAGCAGTGAGGATGGGGTGAGCCAGTACTCC. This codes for CASSEDGVSQYS.

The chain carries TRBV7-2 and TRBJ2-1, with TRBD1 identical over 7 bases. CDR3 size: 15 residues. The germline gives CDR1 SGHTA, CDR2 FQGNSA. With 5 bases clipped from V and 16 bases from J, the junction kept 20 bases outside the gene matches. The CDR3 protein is CASSRQGRDEQLLFF. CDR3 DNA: TGTGCCAGCAGCCGACAGGGCAGGGATGAGCAGTTGCTCTTCTTC.

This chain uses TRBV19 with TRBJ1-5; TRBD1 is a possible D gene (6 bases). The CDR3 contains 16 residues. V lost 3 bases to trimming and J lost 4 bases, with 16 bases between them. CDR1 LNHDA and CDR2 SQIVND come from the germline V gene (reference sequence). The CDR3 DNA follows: TGTGCCAGTAGTATCCAGGGGACGGTGGAAAATCAGCCCCAGCATTTT. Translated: CASSIQGTVENQPQHF.

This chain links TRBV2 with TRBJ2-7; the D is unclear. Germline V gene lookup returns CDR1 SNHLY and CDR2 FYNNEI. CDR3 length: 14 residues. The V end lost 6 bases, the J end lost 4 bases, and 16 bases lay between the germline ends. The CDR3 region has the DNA TGTGCCAGCAGCAGCGACCTCGGGTCGTACGAGCAGTACTTC. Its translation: CASSSDLGSYEQYF. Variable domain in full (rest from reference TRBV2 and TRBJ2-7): EPEVTQTPSHQVTQMGQEVILRCVPISNHLYFYWYRQILGQKVEFLVSFYNNEISEKSEIFDDQFSVERPDGSNFTLKIRSTKLEDSAMYFCASSSDLGSYEQYFGPGTRLTVT.

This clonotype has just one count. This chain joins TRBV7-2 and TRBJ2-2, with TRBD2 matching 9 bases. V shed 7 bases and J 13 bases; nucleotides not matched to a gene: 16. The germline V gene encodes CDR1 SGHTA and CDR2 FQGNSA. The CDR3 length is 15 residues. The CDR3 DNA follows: TGTGCCAGCAACGCGCTTGGCGGGGGGGCCTGGACGCTGTTTTTT. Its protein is CASNALGGGAWTLFF. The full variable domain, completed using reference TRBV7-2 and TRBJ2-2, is GAGVSQSPSNKVTEKGKDVELRCDPISGHTALYWYRQSLGQGLEFLIYFQGNSAPDKSGLPSDRFSAERTGGSVSTLTIQRTQQEDSAVYLCASNALGGGAWTLFFGEGSRLTVL.

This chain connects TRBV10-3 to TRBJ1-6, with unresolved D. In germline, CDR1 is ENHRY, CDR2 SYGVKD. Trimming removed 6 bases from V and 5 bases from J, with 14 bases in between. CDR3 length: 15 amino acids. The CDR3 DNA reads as TGTGCCATCAGCGAATCGTGGGTAGATAATTCACCCCTCCACTTT. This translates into CAISESWVDNSPLHF.

CDR3 in DNA: TGTGCCAGCAGGCGGCCTAAGGGGGCGCCTATTAGCGAAGCTTTCTTT. Amino acid sequence: CASRRPKGAPISEAFF. The rearrangement joins TRBV7-8 to TRBJ1-1, with 7 nucleotides matching TRBD1. CDR3 length equals 16 residues. Unmatched junction bases numbered 18, after V lost 6 bases and J lost 8 bases. From germline, CDR1 is SGHVS and CDR2 FQNEAQ.

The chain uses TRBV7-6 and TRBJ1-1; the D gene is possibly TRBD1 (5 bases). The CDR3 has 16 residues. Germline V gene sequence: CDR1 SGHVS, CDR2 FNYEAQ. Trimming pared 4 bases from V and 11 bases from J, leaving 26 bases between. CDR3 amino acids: CASSSGGATGDLFAFF. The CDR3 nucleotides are TGTGCCAGCAGCTCCGGCGGGGCCACCGGGGACCTGTTTGCTTTCTTT.

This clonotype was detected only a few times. CDR3 loop: CAWSARRTGNTIYF. In DNA form, the CDR3 reads TGTGCCTGGAGTGCCAGACGGACTGGAAACACCATATATTTT. V is TRBV30 and J is TRBJ1-3; D ambiguous. Trimming pared 1 base from V and 2 bases from J, leaving 9 bases between. The germline gives CDR1 GTSNPN, CDR2 SVGIG (reference sequence). This CDR3 comprises 14 residues.

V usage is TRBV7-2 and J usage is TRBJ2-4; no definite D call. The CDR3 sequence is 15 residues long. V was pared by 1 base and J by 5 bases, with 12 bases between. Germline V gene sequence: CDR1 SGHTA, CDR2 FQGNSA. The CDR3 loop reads CASSLEVQQQNIQYF. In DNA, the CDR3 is TGTGCCAGCAGCTTAGAAGTGCAGCAACAAAACATTCAGTACTTC.

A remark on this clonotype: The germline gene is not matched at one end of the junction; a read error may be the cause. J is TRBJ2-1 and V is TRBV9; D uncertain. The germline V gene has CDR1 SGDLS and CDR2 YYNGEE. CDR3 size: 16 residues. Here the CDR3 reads CASSHHGERAYNEQFF. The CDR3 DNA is TGCGCCAGCAGCCACCACGGCGAGAGAGCCTACAATGAGCAGTTCTTC.

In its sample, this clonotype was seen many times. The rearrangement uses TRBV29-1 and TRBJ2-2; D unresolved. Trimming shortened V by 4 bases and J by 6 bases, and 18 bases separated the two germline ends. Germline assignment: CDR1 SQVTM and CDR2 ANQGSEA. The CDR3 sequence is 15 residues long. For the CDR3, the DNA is TGCAGCGTTGTGGTGACACGGCATCGAGCCGGGGAGCTGTTTTTT. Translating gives CSVVVTRHRAGELFF.

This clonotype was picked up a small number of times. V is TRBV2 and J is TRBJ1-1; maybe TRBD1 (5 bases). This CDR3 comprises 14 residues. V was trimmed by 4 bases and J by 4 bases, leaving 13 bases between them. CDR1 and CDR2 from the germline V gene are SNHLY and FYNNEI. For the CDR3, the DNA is TGTGCCAGCAGTGGGCGGAGTGGGGGCACTGAAGCTTTCTTT. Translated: CASSGRSGGTEAFF.

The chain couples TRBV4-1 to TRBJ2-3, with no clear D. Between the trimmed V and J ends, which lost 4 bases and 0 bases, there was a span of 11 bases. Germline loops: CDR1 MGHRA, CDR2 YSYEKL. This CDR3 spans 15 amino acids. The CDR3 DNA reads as TGCGCCAGCAGCCTCCAGGCTGTGAGCACAGATACGCAGTATTTT. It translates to CASSLQAVSTDTQYF.